This passage covers 16 T cell receptor beta chains from one sample sequenced in a study of glioma-infiltrating T cells. TCR alpha and beta CDR3 regions were amplified from RNA using iRepertoire nested multiplex PCR. TCRdb processed the multiplex PCR reads anew with MiXCR; each CDR3 protein has one entry. The table includes 400,000 or so distinct CDR3 sequences, 41% detected once. The sample was glioma tissue, nonneoplastic brain tissue, or PBMCs (not recorded which). Receptors originate from a human donor with low-grade glioma or glioblastoma, undergoing nonglioma brain surgery, or in good health (not recorded which).

This clonotype appeared many times. This chain links TRBV6-2 or TRBV6-3 with TRBJ2-7; TRBD2 agrees at 7 bases. This CDR3 comprises 14 residues. J lost 6 bases, V lost 0 bases, and 5 bases had no gene match. The germline V gene has CDR1 MNHEY and CDR2 SVGEGT. The DNA for the CDR3 is TGTGCCAGCAGTTACTCTGCGGGAGAAACCGAGCAGTACTTC. Translating gives CASSYSAGETEQYF.

This clonotype was seen at least ten times. The V gene is TRBV6-2 or TRBV6-3, the J gene TRBJ1-3; D ambiguous. The CDR3 is 14 amino acids. Trimming stripped 0 bases from V and 4 bases from J, with 7 bases between. From germline, CDR1 is MNHEY and CDR2 SVGEGT. CDR3: CASSYSGGGNTIYF. Here the CDR3 DNA reads TGTGCCAGCAGTTACTCCGGAGGAGGAAACACCATATATTTT.

J is TRBJ2-7 and V is TRBV29-1; 10 bases are a match to TRBD1. Germline V gene data show CDR1 as SQVTM and CDR2 as ANQGSEA. The CDR3 totals 14 residues. With 6 bases clipped from V and 4 bases from J, the junction kept 9 bases outside the gene matches. Here the CDR3 DNA reads TGCAGCGTAACGCCCGGGACAGGGGTTTACGAGCAGTACTTC. It is translated as CSVTPGTGVYEQYF.

This clonotype was seen many times. The chain links TRBV20-1 to TRBJ1-5; a weak D match, TRBD1 (5 bases). Germline lookup yields CDR1 DFQATT and CDR2 SNEGSKA (reference sequence). The V end was cut by 5 bases, the J end by 5 bases, with 13 bases between. The length of the CDR3 is 13 residues. The CDR3 loop reads CSACRGPDQPQHF. CDR3 in DNA: TGCAGTGCTTGCCGGGGCCCCGATCAGCCCCAGCATTTT.

J is TRBJ2-3 and V is TRBV7-9, with D possibly called TRBD1 or TRBD2 (6 bases each). The CDR3 covers 16 residues. The V gene's germline CDR1 is SEHNR and CDR2 FQNEAQ (reference sequence). V lost 5 bases, J lost 1 base, and 16 bases lay in between. CDR3 in DNA: TGTGCCAGCAGCCGGCCCTTTCGGGGGCGCACAGATACGCAGTATTTT. Amino acid sequence: CASSRPFRGRTDTQYF.

This clonotype was picked up many times. This rearrangement joins TRBV6-1 to TRBJ2-3; D is perhaps TRBD2 (6 bases). Per the germline V gene, CDR1 is MNHNS and CDR2 is SASEGT. This CDR3 is 13 amino acids long. V lost 7 bases and J lost 4, with 12 bases in between. The CDR3 spells CASNRLGADTQYF. For the CDR3, the DNA is TGTGCCAGCAACCGACTAGGGGCAGATACGCAGTATTTT.

Of note for this clonotype: Relative to the germline gene, one junction end is altered; a read error may explain this. The V call is TRBV5-1, the J call TRBJ2-7; D is perhaps TRBD1 or TRBD2 (5 bases each). CDR1 and CDR2 (germline): SGHRS, YFSETQ. This CDR3 spans 16 amino acids. The CDR3 nucleotides are TGTGCCAGCAGCCAAGATCTCACTAGGGGACCCTACGAGCAGTACTTC. Translation gives CASSQDLTRGPYEQYF.

This clonotype was picked up a small number of times. The chain links TRBV7-2 to TRBJ2-3; D possibly corresponds to TRBD2 (5 bases). The CDR3 totals 14 residues. V lost 5 bases and J lost 0, with 9 bases in between. Germline loops: CDR1 SGHTA, CDR2 FQGNSA. The CDR3 sequence: CASSPSRSTDTQYF. CDR3 bases: TGTGCCAGCAGCCCTAGCAGAAGCACAGATACGCAGTATTTT.

This clonotype was counted between two and nine times. The chain recombines TRBV18 with TRBJ2-7; D might be TRBD2 (6 bases). V was clipped by 3 bases and J by 7 bases, with 7 bases between them. The CDR3 totals 11 residues. Germline assignment: CDR1 KGHSH and CDR2 LQKENI. The CDR3 region is CASSPREEQYF. The CDR3 region has the DNA TGTGCCAGCTCACCCCGGGAGGAGCAGTACTTC. Using reference TRBV18 and TRBJ2-7 for the parts outside the CDR3, the full variable domain is NAGVMQNPRHLVRRRGQEARLRCSPMKGHSHVYWYRQLPEEGLKFMVYLQKENIIDESGMPKERFSAEFPKEGPSILRIQQVVRGDSAAYFCASSPREEQYFGPGTRLTVT.

Regarding this clonotype: A much larger clone sits a single nucleotide away, making a read error possible. For the CDR3, the DNA is TGTGCCTGCAGCGCCGGGGACGGAAACTCTGGGGCCAACGTCCTGACTTTC. Protein: CACSAGDGNSGANVLTF. The chain carries TRBV6-5 and TRBJ2-6, with D perhaps matching TRBD1 or TRBD2 (5 bases each). The germline CDR1 and CDR2 sequences are MNHEY and SVGAGI. This CDR3 region has 17 residues.

This clonotype has just a few counts. V gene TRBV7-2 combines with J gene TRBJ2-1; 13 bases align to TRBD2. With 4 bases clipped from V and 10 bases from J, the junction kept 10 bases outside the gene matches. This CDR3 is 16 amino acids long. Germline V gene data show CDR1 as SGHTA and CDR2 as FQGNSA. The CDR3 protein is CASSSSPGLAGREQFF. The CDR3 nucleotides read TGTGCCAGCAGCTCCAGCCCGGGACTAGCGGGGAGGGAGCAGTTCTTC. Filled out from reference TRBV7-2 and TRBJ2-1, the complete variable domain reads GAGVSQSPSNKVTEKGKDVELRCDPISGHTALYWYRQSLGQGLEFLIYFQGNSAPDKSGLPSDRFSAERTGGSVSTLTIQRTQQEDSAVYLCASSSSPGLAGREQFFGPGTRLTVL.

The V and J genes are TRBV4-1 and TRBJ2-3; 9 bases agree with TRBD1. The V segment lost 2 bases and the J segment 3 bases; nucleotides outside the gene matches: 3. Germline V gene lookup returns CDR1 MGHRA and CDR2 YSYEKL. This CDR3 is 15 amino acids long. The CDR3 DNA reads TGCGCCAGCAGCCAAAGACAGGGGGGAACAGATACGCAGTATTTT. It codes for CASSQRQGGTDTQYF.

This clonotype appeared a single time. The junction shows a germline mismatch at one end, possibly a read error. This chain uses TRBV27 with TRBJ2-1, with 7 bases lining up with TRBD2. The CDR3 is 15 amino acids. From germline, CDR1 is MNHEY and CDR2 SMNVEV (reference sequence). The CDR3 DNA follows: TGTGCCAGCACCAGACTTCGGGAGGCGGCCAATGAGCAGCTCTTC. This translates into CASTRLREAANEQLF.

V usage is TRBV10-3 and J usage is TRBJ1-1; D not resolved. The CDR3 has 14 amino acids. V lost 6 bases and J lost 2, with 13 bases in between. The germline gives CDR1 ENHRY, CDR2 SYGVKD. The DNA for the CDR3 is TGTGCCATCAGCGAGAATGTGGGAAACACTGAAGCTTTCTTT. Translated: CAISENVGNTEAFF.

V gene TRBV6-5 combines with J gene TRBJ2-7; the D gene is possibly TRBD1 (6 bases). CDR1 and CDR2 (germline): MNHEY, SVGAGI. Trimming took 6 bases from V and 2 from J, leaving 11 bases between them. The CDR3 consists of 13 residues. The CDR3 region has the DNA TGTGCCAGCAGCTCGGACAGCCCCTACGAGCAGTACTTC. Its protein product is CASSSDSPYEQYF.

In the case of this clonotype: A read error may be the cause here, since a much bigger clone is one base away. The V and J genes are TRBV20-1 and TRBJ2-1, with a possible D match to TRBD2 (5 bases). The CDR3 sequence is 17 residues long. CDR1 and CDR2 (germline): DFQATT, SNEGSKA (reference sequence). In DNA form, the CDR3 reads TGCAGTGCTAGATTCAGTCGAGGAGGAAAAGGCTACTATGAGCAGTTCTTC. This encodes CSARFSRGGKGYYEQFF.